These 8 T cell receptor beta chains were sequenced from one sample in a study of blood T cell repertoires in COVID-19. Libraries were prepared by immunoSEQ multiplex PCR; TCRdb keeps only in-frame clonotypes and omits some of them. The sample includes 310,000 or so clones, approximately 90% seen only once; the top ten take 4%. Sequenced: peripheral blood. The receptor set was obtained from a woman between 50 and 59 years old with active or convalescent COVID-19.

A note on this clone: This sample also contains other DNA sequences that code for the same CDR3. The chain links TRBV15 to TRBJ2-7, with TRBD1 matching over 7 bases. With 3 bases clipped from V and 3 bases from J, the junction kept 2 bases outside the gene matches. Germline values: CDR1 LNHNV, CDR2 YYDKDF (reference sequence). The CDR3 length is 13 residues. The CDR3 protein is CATSRRQGYEQYF. CDR3 bases: TGTGCCACCAGCAGGCGACAGGGCTACGAGCAGTACTTC. Together with reference TRBV15 and TRBJ2-7, the CDR3 gives the full variable domain: DAMVIQNPRYQVTQFGKPVTLSCSQTLNHNVMYWYQQKSSQAPKLLFHYYDKDFNNEADTPDNFQSRRPNTSFCFLDIRSPGLGDTAMYLCATSRRQGYEQYFGPGTRLTVT.

The chain uses TRBV6-2 or TRBV6-3 and TRBJ2-1; a possible D gene is TRBD1 (7 bases). V lost 0 bases to trimming and J lost 9 bases, with 9 bases between them. This CDR3 spans 13 amino acids. The V gene's germline CDR1 is MNHEY and CDR2 SVGEGT. The CDR3 DNA is TGTGCCAGCAGTTACTCGCAGGGGGGTGAGCAGTTCTTC. Translating it yields CASSYSQGGEQFF.

J is TRBJ2-5 and V is TRBV27; no firm D call. The germline V gene has CDR1 MNHEY and CDR2 SMNVEV (reference sequence). Trimming took 5 bases from V and 5 from J, leaving 12 bases between them. The CDR3 contains 13 residues. The DNA of the CDR3 is TGTGCCAGCAGTATAGAAAAACGCGAGACCCAGTACTTC. This codes for CASSIEKRETQYF.

The chain carries TRBV6-5 and TRBJ1-1, with 7 bases matching TRBD1. The CDR3 is 13 residues long. The V segment lost 1 base and the J segment 8 bases; nucleotides outside the gene matches: 4. From germline, CDR1 is MNHEY and CDR2 SVGAGI. The CDR3 DNA is TGTGCCAGCAGTTACTACAGACAGGGAGAAGCTTTCTTT. As protein: CASSYYRQGEAFF.

The chain couples TRBV6-5 to TRBJ1-6, with TRBD1 as a possible D gene (6 bases). The V end lost 6 bases, the J end lost 5 bases, and 14 bases lay between the germline ends. The CDR3 is 15 amino acids. CDR1 and CDR2 (germline): MNHEY, SVGAGI. The DNA of the CDR3 is TGTGCCAGCAGCAGGACAGTTGTGAATAATTCACCCCTCCACTTT. It codes for CASSRTVVNNSPLHF.

The chain links TRBV4-1 to TRBJ2-7; a possible D gene is TRBD1 (6 bases). V was clipped by 2 bases and J by 2 bases, with 13 bases between them. Per germline, CDR1 MGHRA and CDR2 YSYEKL. The length of the CDR3 is 15 residues. CDR3 sequence (DNA): TGCGCCAGCAGCCAAAGAGAGACAGGCACCTACGAGCAGTACTTC. This codes for CASSQRETGTYEQYF.

The gene calls are TRBV4-1 and TRBJ1-5; TRBD1 is a possible D gene (6 bases). Germline-derived CDR1 and CDR2 are MGHRA and YSYEKL. The V end lost 0 bases, the J end lost 6 bases, and 12 bases lay between the germline ends. The CDR3 has 15 amino acids. In DNA form, the CDR3 reads TGCGCCAGCAGCCAAGATGGGGGCAGGACTCAGCCCCAGCATTTT. Encoded protein: CASSQDGGRTQPQHF.

The genes are TRBV12-3 or TRBV12-4 and TRBJ2-5, with D possibly being TRBD2 (6 bases). V was cut by 4 bases and J by 2 bases, with 8 bases left in between. This CDR3 comprises 13 residues. The DNA for the CDR3 is TGTGCCAGCAGTTGGGGGGATCAAGAGACCCAGTACTTC. Its translation is CASSWGDQETQYF.